The rows below give T cell receptor beta chains drawn from one sample of a study of blood T cell repertoires in COVID-19. Clones were read by immunoSEQ multiplex PCR, and TCRdb kept only the in-frame ones, dropping some. The repertoire includes around 470,000 clones, approximately 89% of them detected once, and around 0.9% sits in the top ten. The sequencing sample was made of peripheral blood. The receptors originated from a man aged 18 to 30 with COVID-19, enrolled during active disease. Both conserved end residues are part of each CDR3. Each record gives: CDR3 protein, CDR3 DNA, clone size, V gene, J gene, D gene. D genes are given only for firm matches. The size entry is marked missing in some rows and otherwise reads once, few, many or a size class.

CDR3 protein: CASSYNMGTYEQYF; CDR3 DNA: TGCGCCAGCAGCTACAACATGGGCACCTACGAGCAGTACTTC; clone size: NA; V gene: TRBV5-1; J gene: TRBJ2-7; D gene: NA
CDR3 protein: CASSDGLRETQYF; CDR3 DNA: TGTGCCAGCAGTGATGGACTACGAGAGACCCAGTACTTC; clone size: NA; V gene: TRBV12-3/TRBV12-4; J gene: TRBJ2-5; D gene: NA
CDR3 protein: CATSTSGLYTGELFF; CDR3 DNA: TGTGCCACCAGTACTAGCGGCCTCTACACCGGGGAGCTGTTTTTT; clone size: NA; V gene: TRBV24-1; J gene: TRBJ2-2; D gene: TRBD2
CDR3 protein: CASSPMSLDNEQFF; CDR3 DNA: TGCGCCAGCAGCCCGATGAGCCTAGACAATGAGCAGTTCTTC; clone size: NA; V gene: TRBV5-1; J gene: TRBJ2-1; D gene: NA
CDR3 protein: CASSYLGGGTDTQYF; CDR3 DNA: TGTGCCAGCAGTTACTTGGGGGGAGGCACAGATACGCAGTATTTT; clone size: NA; V gene: TRBV6-5; J gene: TRBJ2-3; D gene: NA
CDR3 protein: CASTADRVETQYF; CDR3 DNA: TGTGCCAGCACCGCCGACAGGGTGGAGACCCAGTACTTC; clone size: NA; V gene: TRBV11-2; J gene: TRBJ2-5; D gene: TRBD1
CDR3 protein: CASTPTSGGPHFF; CDR3 DNA: TGTGCCAGCACCCCCACTAGCGGGGGCCCTCACTTCTTC; clone size: NA; V gene: TRBV5-8; J gene: TRBJ2-1; D gene: TRBD2
CDR3 protein: CASSLDLIRETQYF; CDR3 DNA: TGTGCCAGCAGCCTCGACTTGATAAGGGAGACCCAGTACTTC; clone size: NA; V gene: TRBV7-2; J gene: TRBJ2-5; D gene: NA
CDR3 protein: CATSPGSGRYNEQFF; CDR3 DNA: TGTGCCACCAGTCCAGGTAGCGGGAGATACAATGAGCAGTTCTTC; clone size: NA; V gene: TRBV24-1; J gene: TRBJ2-1; D gene: TRBD2
CDR3 protein: CASSQGRDWGANQPQHF; CDR3 DNA: TGCGCCAGCAGCCAAGGGAGGGACTGGGGCGCTAATCAGCCCCAGCATTTT; clone size: NA; V gene: TRBV4-1; J gene: TRBJ1-5; D gene: NA
CDR3 protein: CASSLGLHMEKLFF; CDR3 DNA: TGTGCCAGCAGCTTAGGACTCCATATGGAAAAACTGTTTTTT; clone size: few; V gene: TRBV7-2; J gene: TRBJ1-4; D gene: NA
CDR3 protein: CASSFGGQETQYF; CDR3 DNA: TGTGCCAGCAGCTTTGGAGGGCAAGAGACCCAGTACTTC; clone size: NA; V gene: TRBV7-9; J gene: TRBJ2-5; D gene: NA
CDR3 protein: CSATTGDDGYTF; CDR3 DNA: TGCAGCGCAACGACAGGGGATGACGGCTACACCTTC; clone size: NA; V gene: TRBV29-1; J gene: TRBJ1-2; D gene: TRBD1
CDR3 protein: CASSYGAGDYQETQYF; CDR3 DNA: TGTGCCAGCAGTTACGGAGCGGGGGATTATCAAGAGACCCAGTACTTC; clone size: NA; V gene: TRBV6-6; J gene: TRBJ2-5; D gene: TRBD2
CDR3 protein: CASSQGGLAKNIQYF; CDR3 DNA: TGTGCCAGCAGCCAGGGAGGGTTAGCCAAAAACATTCAGTACTTC; clone size: NA; V gene: TRBV3-1/TRBV3-2; J gene: TRBJ2-4; D gene: TRBD2
CDR3 protein: CASSEANRGRDEQYF; CDR3 DNA: TGTGCCAGCAGTGAAGCGAACAGGGGGCGGGACGAGCAGTACTTC; clone size: NA; V gene: TRBV6-1; J gene: TRBJ2-7; D gene: TRBD1
CDR3 protein: CASSTRTGETEAFF; CDR3 DNA: TGTGCCAGCAGCACCCGGACAGGGGAAACTGAAGCTTTCTTT; clone size: once; V gene: TRBV11-3; J gene: TRBJ1-1; D gene: TRBD1
CDR3 protein: CASSNSAAGGPRSDTQYF; CDR3 DNA: TGTGCCAGCAGTAACAGCGCGGCGGGAGGGCCTCGGTCAGATACGCAGTATTTT; clone size: NA; V gene: TRBV2; J gene: TRBJ2-3; D gene: TRBD2
CDR3 protein: CASSWDREVNIQYF; CDR3 DNA: TGTGCCAGTAGTTGGGACAGGGAGGTAAACATTCAGTACTTC; clone size: NA; V gene: TRBV19; J gene: TRBJ2-4; D gene: TRBD1
CDR3 protein: CASSLRPDRSAYEQYF; CDR3 DNA: TGCGCCAGCAGCTTGAGGCCTGACAGGTCCGCCTACGAGCAGTACTTC; clone size: NA; V gene: TRBV5-1; J gene: TRBJ2-7; D gene: NA
CDR3 protein: CASSSKTGSYGYTF; CDR3 DNA: TGTGCCAGCAGCTCTAAGACAGGGTCCTATGGCTACACCTTC; clone size: NA; V gene: TRBV7-2; J gene: TRBJ1-2; D gene: TRBD1
CDR3 protein: CASSDGTGGGFTEAFF; CDR3 DNA: TGTGCCAGCAGTGACGGGACAGGGGGCGGATTCACTGAAGCTTTCTTT; clone size: NA; V gene: TRBV2; J gene: TRBJ1-1; D gene: TRBD1
CDR3 protein: CASSKESWSGGEQYF; CDR3 DNA: TGTGCCAGCAGCAAAGAATCCTGGAGCGGCGGGGAGCAGTACTTC; clone size: NA; V gene: TRBV21-1; J gene: TRBJ2-7; D gene: NA
CDR3 protein: CASSRNPTGAGSYEQYF; CDR3 DNA: TGTGCCAGCAGCAGAAATCCGACAGGCGCCGGCTCCTACGAGCAGTACTTC; clone size: NA; V gene: TRBV5-6; J gene: TRBJ2-7; D gene: NA
CDR3 protein: CATSDSGTINGNEQFF; CDR3 DNA: TGTGCCACCAGTGATTCCGGGACAATCAACGGGAATGAGCAGTTCTTC; clone size: NA; V gene: TRBV24-1; J gene: TRBJ2-1; D gene: NA
CDR3 protein: CASSQTATSGYTGELFF; CDR3 DNA: TGTGCCAGCAGCCAAACAGCAACTAGCGGCTACACCGGGGAGCTGTTTTTT; clone size: NA; V gene: TRBV3-1/TRBV3-2; J gene: TRBJ2-2; D gene: TRBD2
CDR3 protein: CASRKMWEGDTQYF; CDR3 DNA: TGTGCCAGCCGTAAGATGTGGGAGGGGGATACGCAGTATTTT; clone size: NA; V gene: TRBV2; J gene: TRBJ2-3; D gene: TRBD2
CDR3 protein: CASSRTGTSGDRETQYF; CDR3 DNA: TGTGCCAGCAGCCGCACCGGGACTAGCGGGGATAGAGAGACCCAGTACTTC; clone size: NA; V gene: TRBV7-9; J gene: TRBJ2-5; D gene: TRBD2
CDR3 protein: CASSRGQAYGYTF; CDR3 DNA: TGCGCCAGCAGTCGTGGACAGGCCTATGGCTACACCTTC; clone size: few; V gene: TRBV10-1; J gene: TRBJ1-2; D gene: TRBD1
CDR3 protein: CASSPTGSDEKLFF; CDR3 DNA: TGTGCCAGCAGCCCTACAGGGTCGGATGAAAAACTGTTTTTT; clone size: NA; V gene: TRBV7-2; J gene: TRBJ1-4; D gene: NA
CDR3 protein: CASSFTGVIGELFF; CDR3 DNA: TGTGCCAGCAGTTTTACGGGAGTGATCGGGGAGCTGTTTTTT; clone size: NA; V gene: TRBV27; J gene: TRBJ2-2; D gene: NA
CDR3 protein: CATSEGARDTQYF; CDR3 DNA: TGTGCCACCAGTGAGGGGGCGAGAGATACGCAGTATTTT; clone size: NA; V gene: TRBV24-1; J gene: TRBJ2-3; D gene: NA
CDR3 protein: CATSLAGEYEQYF; CDR3 DNA: TGTGCCACTTCCCTAGCGGGAGAATACGAGCAGTACTTC; clone size: NA; V gene: TRBV6-5; J gene: TRBJ2-7; D gene: TRBD2
CDR3 protein: CASSQPGLARETQYF; CDR3 DNA: TGTGCCAGCAGCCAACCGGGACTAGCGCGGGAGACCCAGTACTTC; clone size: NA; V gene: TRBV14; J gene: TRBJ2-5; D gene: TRBD2
CDR3 protein: CASSLAGRDEQYF; CDR3 DNA: TGTGCCAGCAGCTTAGCAGGGCGGGACGAGCAGTACTTC; clone size: NA; V gene: TRBV7-8; J gene: TRBJ2-7; D gene: NA
CDR3 protein: CASSPGLAGVYEQFF; CDR3 DNA: TGTGCCAGCAGTCCCGGACTAGCGGGAGTCTATGAGCAGTTCTTC; clone size: NA; V gene: TRBV27; J gene: TRBJ2-1; D gene: TRBD2
CDR3 protein: CASSSGDRGYEQYF; CDR3 DNA: TGTGCCAGCAGCTCCGGGGACAGGGGGTACGAGCAGTACTTC; clone size: NA; V gene: TRBV11-3; J gene: TRBJ2-7; D gene: TRBD1
CDR3 protein: CASSDGRGTQYF; CDR3 DNA: TGTGCCAGCAGTGATGGGAGAGGGACCCAGTACTTC; clone size: NA; V gene: TRBV25-1; J gene: TRBJ2-5; D gene: NA
CDR3 protein: CASSLREEGSYEQYF; CDR3 DNA: TGTGCCAGCAGCTTACGTGAGGAGGGGTCCTACGAGCAGTACTTC; clone size: few; V gene: TRBV7-9; J gene: TRBJ2-7; D gene: NA
CDR3 protein: CASSLSGNYGYTF; CDR3 DNA: TGTGCCAGCAGTTTGTCAGGGAACTATGGCTACACCTTC; clone size: NA; V gene: TRBV27; J gene: TRBJ1-2; D gene: NA
CDR3 protein: CASSPPGLYLGNTIYF; CDR3 DNA: TGTGCCAGCTCACCACCCGGGTTATACCTTGGAAACACCATATATTTT; clone size: few; V gene: TRBV18; J gene: TRBJ1-3; D gene: NA
CDR3 protein: CASSQFTGELFF; CDR3 DNA: TGTGCCAGTAGTCAGTTCACCGGGGAGCTGTTTTTT; clone size: NA; V gene: TRBV19; J gene: TRBJ2-2; D gene: NA
CDR3 protein: CASISGPYEQYF; CDR3 DNA: TGTGCCAGCATTTCAGGGCCATACGAGCAGTACTTC; clone size: NA; V gene: TRBV2; J gene: TRBJ2-7; D gene: NA
CDR3 protein: CASSQDPSDSLPYNEQFF; CDR3 DNA: TGCGCCAGCAGCCAAGACCCCTCGGACTCACTACCCTACAATGAGCAGTTCTTC; clone size: NA; V gene: TRBV4-1; J gene: TRBJ2-1; D gene: NA
CDR3 protein: CASSLRVRNEQFF; CDR3 DNA: TGTGCCAGCAGTTTACGGGTTCGGAATGAGCAGTTCTTC; clone size: NA; V gene: TRBV27; J gene: TRBJ2-1; D gene: NA
CDR3 protein: CATSLGGAYNEQFF; CDR3 DNA: TGTGCCACCAGCCTGGGGGGAGCCTACAATGAGCAGTTCTTC; clone size: NA; V gene: TRBV15; J gene: TRBJ2-1; D gene: NA
CDR3 protein: CATRGLAGTGELFF; CDR3 DNA: TGTGCCACCAGGGGACTAGCCGGAACCGGGGAGCTGTTTTTT; clone size: NA; V gene: TRBV24-1; J gene: TRBJ2-2; D gene: TRBD2
CDR3 protein: CASSIGADRANNEQFF; CDR3 DNA: TGTGCCAGTAGTATAGGTGCCGACAGGGCGAACAATGAGCAGTTCTTC; clone size: once; V gene: TRBV19; J gene: TRBJ2-1; D gene: TRBD1
CDR3 protein: CASSQMTGREQYF; CDR3 DNA: TGTGCCAGTAGCCAAATGACAGGGCGCGAGCAGTACTTC; clone size: NA; V gene: TRBV19; J gene: TRBJ2-7; D gene: TRBD1
CDR3 protein: CASKPENTGELFF; CDR3 DNA: TGCGCCAGCAAGCCCGAGAACACCGGGGAGCTGTTTTTT; clone size: NA; V gene: TRBV5-1; J gene: TRBJ2-2; D gene: NA